This T cell receptor (beta chain) came from a study of T-cell reconstitution after alpha-beta-depleted transplantation in children. The TCRbeta library incorporated unique molecular identifiers. Via MiXCR, TCRdb re-called the PCR reads, giving one row per CDR3 protein. The sample contains approximately 110,000 distinct CDR3 sequences, approximately 22% of which appear only once. A note on this clonotype: Its antigen is not identified.

The CDR3 has 14 amino acids. V shed 5 bases, J shed 1 base, and the junction held 3 bases outside the gene matches. Per the germline V gene, CDR1 is KGHSH and CDR2 is LQKENI. Whole-study findings and limits: The authors attributed T-cell counts and diversity one year after transplant mostly to newly produced T cells. Roughly two months post-transplant, alpha-beta T cells reportedly originated from several hundred graft clones that had expanded.

Specimen: PBMCs, mostly from graft donor cells, collected 180 days after TCRalphabeta/CD19-depleted stem cell transplant. The chain recombines TRBV18 with TRBJ2-7; 9 bases are shared with TRBD2. This TCR derives from a male patient between 2 and 10 years old who had a stem cell transplant for chronic granulomatous disease, so the T cells may come from the graft donor. The CDR3 DNA sequence: TGTGCCAGCTCAAGCGGGGGGCCTTCCTACGAGCAGTACTTC. Translating gives CASSSGGPSYEQYF.